A selection of T cell receptor beta chains follows, all from one sample in a study of blood T cell repertoires in COVID-19. Some clones are missing from TCRdb's copy, which holds only in-frame ones; the method was immunoSEQ multiplex PCR. This sample has roughly 100,000 clones, with 85% to 90% found just once. The sample was peripheral blood. The receptors derive from a human donor in a cohort sampled during active COVID-19. The CDR3 runs from the conserved cysteine through the conserved F or W. The order of the fields is clone size, V gene, D gene, J gene, CDR3 protein, CDR3 DNA. The D gene is left open where the match is weak. Size is stated for part of the rows, as once, few or many counts, or as a class when the clone is expanded.

.	TRBV7-2	.	TRBJ2-5	CASSPRGGETQYF	TGTGCCAGCAGCCCTAGGGGTGGGGAGACCCAGTACTTC
.	TRBV10-3	.	TRBJ1-2	CAISEDGHGGYTF	TGTGCCATCAGTGAAGATGGGCATGGTGGCTACACCTTC
.	TRBV7-2	TRBD1	TRBJ2-1	CASSPTGGSYNEQFF	TGTGCCAGCAGCCCCACAGGGGGCTCCTACAATGAGCAGTTCTTC
few	TRBV3-1/TRBV3-2	TRBD2	TRBJ2-3	CASSPFSAGDSTDTQYF	TGTGCCAGCAGCCCGTTCTCAGCGGGAGATAGCACAGATACGCAGTATTTT
.	TRBV7-9	.	TRBJ1-2	CASSFTDGYTF	TGTGCCAGCAGCTTTACAGATGGCTACACCTTC
.	TRBV15	TRBD1	TRBJ1-4	CATSRARGLGEKLFF	TGTGCCACCAGCAGGGCCAGGGGGCTAGGCGAAAAACTGTTTTTT
.	TRBV7-2	.	TRBJ1-1	CASSLGPRVGAFF	TGTGCCAGCAGCTTAGGACCCCGGGTTGGGGCTTTCTTT
.	TRBV5-5	.	TRBJ2-4	CASSLDIATGQNIQYF	TGTGCCAGCAGCTTGGATATCGCGACAGGCCAAAACATTCAGTACTTC
.	TRBV19	TRBD2	TRBJ2-7	CASSPGAGSYEQYF	TGTGCCAGTTCACCGGGAGCGGGAAGCTACGAGCAGTACTTC
.	TRBV5-1	.	TRBJ1-3	CASSDRSSGNTIYF	TGCGCCAGCAGTGACAGGAGCTCTGGAAACACCATATATTTT
.	TRBV5-3	TRBD2	TRBJ2-1	CARSFFDGLAGWGYNEQFF	TGTGCCAGAAGCTTCTTTGACGGACTAGCGGGATGGGGGTACAATGAGCAGTTCTTC
.	TRBV5-5	TRBD2	TRBJ2-3	CASSIAGGRTDTQYF	TGTGCCAGCAGCATAGCGGGGGGGCGTACAGATACGCAGTATTTT
.	TRBV3-1/TRBV3-2	TRBD2	TRBJ2-7	CASSQGLVSYEQYF	TGTGCCAGCAGCCAGGGACTAGTCTCCTACGAGCAGTACTTC
.	TRBV28	TRBD2	TRBJ2-2	CASTEGLAGVRNTGELFF	TGTGCCAGCACGGAAGGCCTAGCGGGAGTACGGAACACCGGGGAGCTGTTTTTT
.	TRBV29-1	.	TRBJ2-3	CSVRHRHSTDTQYF	TGCAGCGTTCGCCACAGGCACAGCACAGATACGCAGTATTTT
.	TRBV15	.	TRBJ1-4	CATSRGGPEKLFF	TGTGCCACCAGCAGAGGGGGGCCTGAAAAACTGTTTTTT
.	TRBV10-3	.	TRBJ1-2	CAISMTDNYGYTF	TGTGCCATCAGCATGACAGATAACTATGGCTACACCTTC
.	TRBV28	TRBD2	TRBJ2-7	CASSLRAGGLHEQYF	TGTGCCAGCAGTTTAAGGGCGGGAGGACTTCACGAGCAGTACTTC
.	TRBV10-2	TRBD2	TRBJ2-2	CASRLRSGTSAGELFF	TGCGCCAGCAGGTTGAGGTCTGGGACTAGCGCCGGGGAGCTGTTTTTT
.	TRBV6-1	TRBD1	TRBJ1-6	CASSEGQGARSPLHF	TGTGCCAGCAGTGAGGGACAGGGGGCGCGGTCACCCCTCCACTTT
.	TRBV21-1	.	TRBJ2-3	CASSKDSLLGTAFAPYITDTQYF	TGTGCCAGCAGCAAAGACAGCCTCTTAGGGACAGCTTTTGCCCCCTACATCACAGATACGCAGTATTTT
.	TRBV4-1	.	TRBJ1-1	CASRPQGGNTEAFF	TGCGCCAGCAGACCCCAGGGCGGGAACACTGAAGCTTTCTTT
.	TRBV7-9	.	TRBJ2-1	CASSLTPGPNPNEQFF	TGTGCCAGCAGCTTAACCCCGGGTCCCAATCCTAATGAGCAGTTCTTC
.	TRBV12-5	TRBD2	TRBJ2-1	CASGLVRTSSYNEQFF	TGTGCTAGTGGTTTGGTAAGGACTAGCAGCTACAATGAGCAGTTCTTC
.	TRBV7-3	TRBD2	TRBJ2-5	CASSPGLDAETQYF	TGTGCCAGCAGCCCCGGACTAGACGCGGAGACCCAGTACTTC
.	TRBV29-1	.	TRBJ1-5	CSAAGGMDQPQHF	TGCAGCGCCGCGGGGGGGATGGATCAGCCCCAGCATTTT
.	TRBV5-6	TRBD2	TRBJ2-1	CASSWMTSGRLGNEQFF	TGTGCCAGCAGCTGGATGACTAGCGGGAGGTTAGGCAATGAGCAGTTCTTC
.	TRBV5-1	TRBD2	TRBJ2-2	CASSSTSGRGNTGELFF	TGCGCCAGCAGCTCCACTAGCGGGAGGGGAAACACCGGGGAGCTGTTTTTT
.	TRBV24-1	TRBD1	TRBJ1-2	CATSDPGQGHGYTF	TGTGCCACCAGTGATCCGGGACAGGGGCATGGCTACACCTTC
once	TRBV4-1	.	TRBJ1-4	CASSQDPPAANEKLFF	TGCGCCAGCAGCCAAGATCCGCCTGCGGCTAATGAAAAACTGTTTTTT
.	TRBV10-3	.	TRBJ2-7	CAISATGTIAYEQYF	TGTGCCATCAGTGCTACAGGGACTATCGCCTACGAGCAGTACTTC